This T cell receptor beta chain was obtained from a study of blood T cell repertoires in COVID-19 (dated by TCRdb to between 2020 and 2021). For the wider study: Samples from collaborators originated in the United States, Italy and Spain and spanned both the acute and convalescent phases of COVID-19. The material from the prospective study consisted of cDNA or gDNA derived from T cells, B-cell-depleted T cells, or PBMCs. Deeply sampled blood TCRbeta repertoires from subjects exposed to, actively infected with, or recovered from COVID-19 were included in the dataset. A freely available public database, intended as a resource for researchers studying the immune response to SARS-CoV-2, is where the repertoires were released. Samples were obtained from the ongoing ImmuneRACE study (first 160 participants) and from 1,254 subjects provided by 6 global collaborators. The sample metadata nearly always contained a de-identified subject ID, COVID-19 status, age in years and sex. HLA class I and class II types, where available, came from metadata supplied by the sample provider rather than from assay-based typing. The paper as a whole reports these results and caveats: Clinical and demographic metadata were provided uncurated, with the amount varying by source and participant.

In regard to this clone: It lacks a known antigen. Base quality data are lacking; no much larger clone is found one base away.

Spanning cysteine to phenylalanine, the CDR3 consists of 16 amino acids. The sequence is cut down to CDR3 DNA, 48 bases in frame from base 1. V has 5 bases trimmed and J has 1 base trimmed; junction bases matching no gene number 3. From a lookup of the germline V gene (reference sequence), CDR1 and CDR2 are PRHDT and FYEKMQ. The immunoSEQ Assay, a bias-controlled multiplex PCR, was used to amplify TCRbeta CDR3 regions from genomic DNA. Regarding the original processing steps: Nucleated cell counts per sample were estimated from amplification of reference gene primers within the assay. To quantify the absolute abundance of each unique TCRbeta CDR3 rearrangement, sequence reads were collapsed and filtered. For each sample, productive Simpson clonality was calculated by taking the square root of Simpson's diversity index across productive rearrangements. This is the immuneACCESS table as TCRdb keeps it, with only in-frame sequences that have V and J called. A part of the clones is gone; compared with another copy, unresolved V genes explain less than half, and the rest is unexplained. The V and J calls and clone size were taken over from that table, and D and trimming were inferred from the DNA. Counted in this sample were some 110,000 clones; about 85% of them appeared once. The top ten clones comprise approximately 1.5% of the sample.

Each collaborating institution followed its own protocols to collect whole blood in K2EDTA tubes. For TCRbeta analysis, collaborator samples were shipped as frozen whole blood, as isolated PBMCs, or as DNA extracted from either sample type. The rearrangement joined TRBV13 to TRBJ2-3; a stretch of 13 junction bases matches TRBD2. This sequence was found in a man aged 35 to 55 with acute or convalescent COVID-19. The material sequenced was peripheral blood. CDR3 region: CASSLGTSGGTDTQYF. Read as DNA, the sequence is TGTGCCAGCAGCCTCGGGACTAGCGGGGGCACAGATACGCAGTATTTT.